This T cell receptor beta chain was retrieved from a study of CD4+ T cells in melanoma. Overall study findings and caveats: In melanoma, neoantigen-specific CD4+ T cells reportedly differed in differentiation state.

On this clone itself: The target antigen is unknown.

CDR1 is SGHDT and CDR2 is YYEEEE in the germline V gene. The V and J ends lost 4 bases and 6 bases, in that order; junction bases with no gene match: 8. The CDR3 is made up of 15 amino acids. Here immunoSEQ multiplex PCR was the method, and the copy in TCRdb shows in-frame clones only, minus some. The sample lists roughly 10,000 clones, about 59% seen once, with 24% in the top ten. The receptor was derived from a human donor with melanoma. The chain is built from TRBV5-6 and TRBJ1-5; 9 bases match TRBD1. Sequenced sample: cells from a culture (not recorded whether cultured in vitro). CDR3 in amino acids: CASSAWDRESQPQHF. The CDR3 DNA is TGTGCCAGCAGCGCCTGGGACAGGGAAAGTCAGCCCCAGCATTTT.